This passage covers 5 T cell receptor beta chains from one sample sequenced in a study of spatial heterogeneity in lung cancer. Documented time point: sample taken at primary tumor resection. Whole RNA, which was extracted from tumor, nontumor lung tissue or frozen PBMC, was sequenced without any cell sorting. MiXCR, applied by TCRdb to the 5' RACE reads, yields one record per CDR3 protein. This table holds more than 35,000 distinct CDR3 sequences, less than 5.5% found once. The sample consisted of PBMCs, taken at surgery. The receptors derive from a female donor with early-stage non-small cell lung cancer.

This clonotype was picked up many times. The CDR3 region has the DNA TGTGCCAGCAGTACACTCCAGAGGCTGGGAGGGAATACGCAGTATTTT. This translates into CASSTLQRLGGNTQYF. The J gene is TRBJ2-3, the V gene TRBV27, with TRBD2 identical over 7 bases. V shed 5 bases, J shed 7 bases, and the junction held 15 bases outside the gene matches. CDR1 and CDR2 (germline): MNHEY, SMNVEV (reference sequence). The CDR3 consists of 16 residues.

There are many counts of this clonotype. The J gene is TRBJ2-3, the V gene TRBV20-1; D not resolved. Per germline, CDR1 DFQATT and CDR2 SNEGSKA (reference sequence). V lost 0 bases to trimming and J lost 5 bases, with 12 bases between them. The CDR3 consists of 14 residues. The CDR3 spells CSARDHPTLDTQYF. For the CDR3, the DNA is TGCAGTGCTAGAGATCACCCTACACTAGATACGCAGTATTTT.

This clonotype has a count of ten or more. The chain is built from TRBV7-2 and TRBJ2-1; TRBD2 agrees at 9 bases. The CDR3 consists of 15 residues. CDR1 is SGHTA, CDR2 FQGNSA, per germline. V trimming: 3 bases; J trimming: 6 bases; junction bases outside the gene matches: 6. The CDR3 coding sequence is TGTGCCAGCAGCTTTGCTAGCGGGGACTTCAATGAGCAGTTCTTC. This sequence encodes CASSFASGDFNEQFF.

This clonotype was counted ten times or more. Here the CDR3 reads CASSGGRLDTEAFF. The CDR3 coding sequence is TGCGCCAGCAGCGGCGGTCGGTTGGACACTGAAGCTTTCTTT. This chain joins TRBV5-1 and TRBJ1-1; D gene uncertain. V dropped 4 bases and J dropped 3 bases, with 13 bases sitting between them. The CDR3 is 14 amino acids. In germline, CDR1 is SGHRS, CDR2 YFSETQ. The full variable domain, completed using reference TRBV5-1 and TRBJ1-1, is KAGVTQTPRYLIKTRGQQVTLSCSPISGHRSVSWYQQTPGQGLQFLFEYFSETQRNKGNFPGRFSGRQFSNSRSEMNVSTLELGDSALYLCASSGGRLDTEAFFGQGTRLTVV.

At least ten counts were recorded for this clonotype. CDR3 sequence (DNA): TGTGCCACGAGCGGGGGGACAGATACGCAGTATTTT. Amino acids: CATSGGTDTQYF. This chain uses TRBV12-3 or TRBV12-4 with TRBJ2-3, with 9 bases that match TRBD2. V was clipped by 10 bases and J by 3 bases; unmatched bases: 2. The CDR3 consists of 12 residues.